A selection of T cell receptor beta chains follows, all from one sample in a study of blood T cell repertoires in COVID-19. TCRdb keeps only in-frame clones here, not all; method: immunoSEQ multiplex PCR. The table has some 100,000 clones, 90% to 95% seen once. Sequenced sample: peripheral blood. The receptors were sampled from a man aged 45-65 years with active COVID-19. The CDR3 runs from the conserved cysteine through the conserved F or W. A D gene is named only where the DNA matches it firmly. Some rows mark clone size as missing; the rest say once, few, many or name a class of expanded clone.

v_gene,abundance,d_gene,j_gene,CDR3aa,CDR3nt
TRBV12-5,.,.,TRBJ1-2,CASAGGGNLNYGYTF,TGTGCTAGTGCCGGGGGAGGAAACCTGAACTATGGCTACACCTTC
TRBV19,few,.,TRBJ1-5,CASSAVGSLLNQPQHF,TGTGCCAGTAGTGCCGTCGGGTCTTTACTCAATCAGCCCCAGCATTTT
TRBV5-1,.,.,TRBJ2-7,CASSPQGDMAYEQYF,TGCGCCAGCAGCCCCCAGGGCGACATGGCCTACGAGCAGTACTTC
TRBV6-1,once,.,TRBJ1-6,CASSEVSGAGSPLHF,TGTGCCAGCAGTGAAGTGTCAGGGGCTGGTTCACCCCTCCACTTT
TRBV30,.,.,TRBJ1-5,CAWSDGADSNQPQHF,TGTGCCTGGAGCGACGGAGCAGATAGCAATCAGCCCCAGCATTTT
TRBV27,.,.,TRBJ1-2,CASSLDGNYGYTF,TGTGCCAGCAGTTTAGACGGGAACTATGGCTACACCTTC
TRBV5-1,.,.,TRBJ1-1,CASSLLQTMNTEAFF,TGCGCCAGCAGCTTGTTACAGACTATGAACACTGAAGCTTTCTTT
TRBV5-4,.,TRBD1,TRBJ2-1,CASSRTGSNEQFF,TGTGCCAGCAGCCGGACAGGTTCCAATGAGCAGTTCTTC
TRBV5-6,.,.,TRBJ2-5,CASSSTATYQETQYF,TGTGCCAGCAGCTCCACAGCTACGTACCAAGAGACCCAGTACTTC
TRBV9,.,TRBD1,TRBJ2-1,CASSVMGQGYNEQFF,TGTGCCAGCAGCGTAATGGGACAGGGTTACAATGAGCAGTTCTTC
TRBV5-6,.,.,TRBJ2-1,CASKEGPGEQFF,TGTGCCAGCAAAGAAGGGCCAGGGGAGCAGTTCTTC
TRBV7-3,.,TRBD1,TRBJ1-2,CASSTRDRGGYTF,TGTGCCAGCAGCACCCGGGACAGGGGAGGCTACACCTTC
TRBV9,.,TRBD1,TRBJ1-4,CASSEQGARHEKLFF,TGTGCCAGCAGCGAACAGGGGGCTCGGCATGAAAAACTGTTTTTT
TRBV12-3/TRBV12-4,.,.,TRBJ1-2,CASSLITGRGYTF,TGTGCCAGCAGTTTAATCACAGGACGAGGCTACACCTTC
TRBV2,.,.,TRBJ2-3,CASSAGWTDTQYF,TGTGCCAGCAGTGCGGGTTGGACAGATACGCAGTATTTT
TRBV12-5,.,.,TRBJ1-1,CASGSSGHLPTGEAFF,TGTGCTAGTGGTTCATCGGGTCACCTTCCTACGGGTGAAGCTTTCTTT
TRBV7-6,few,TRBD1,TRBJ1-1,CASSAWTGGDTEAFF,TGTGCCAGCAGCGCCTGGACAGGGGGGGACACTGAAGCTTTCTTT
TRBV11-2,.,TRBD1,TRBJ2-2,CASSFGTGTTGELFF,TGTGCCAGCAGCTTTGGGACAGGGACCACCGGGGAGCTGTTTTTT
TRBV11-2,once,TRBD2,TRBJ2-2,CASSFLAGVVTGELFF,TGTGCCAGCAGCTTTTTAGCGGGAGTGGTCACCGGGGAGCTGTTTTTT
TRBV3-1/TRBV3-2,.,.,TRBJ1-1,CASSQGRAEAFF,TGTGCCAGCAGCCAAGGCAGGGCTGAAGCTTTCTTT
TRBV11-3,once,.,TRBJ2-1,CASSLTFTGVDEQFF,TGTGCCAGCAGCCTGACTTTTACTGGTGTCGATGAGCAGTTCTTC
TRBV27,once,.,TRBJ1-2,CASREWGQSYGYTF,TGTGCCAGCAGGGAGTGGGGGCAAAGCTATGGCTACACCTTC
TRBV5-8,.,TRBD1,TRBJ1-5,CASSSGTGVVQNQPQHF,TGTGCCAGCAGCTCTGGGACAGGTGTTGTCCAGAATCAGCCCCAGCATTTT
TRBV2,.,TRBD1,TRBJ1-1,CASRATGQRDTEAFF,TGTGCCAGCAGAGCAACGGGACAGCGAGACACTGAAGCTTTCTTT
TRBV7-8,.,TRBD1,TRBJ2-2,CASSPTGGFNTGELFF,TGTGCCAGCAGCCCAACAGGGGGGTTTAACACCGGGGAGCTGTTTTTT
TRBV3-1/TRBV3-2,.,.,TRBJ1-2,CASSQDAMAHYGYTF,TGTGCCAGCAGCCAAGATGCCATGGCCCACTATGGCTACACCTTC
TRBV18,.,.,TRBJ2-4,CASSPRRTENIQYF,TGTGCCAGCTCACCACGCAGGACAGAAAACATTCAGTACTTC
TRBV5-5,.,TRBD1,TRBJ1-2,CASSPTGGGNYGYTF,TGTGCCAGCAGCCCTACAGGGGGCGGTAACTATGGCTACACCTTC
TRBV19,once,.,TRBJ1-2,CASIGGAYYGYTF,TGTGCCAGTATTGGGGGCGCGTACTATGGCTACACCTTC
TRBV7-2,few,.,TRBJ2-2,CASSYNLLETPGELFF,TGTGCCAGCAGCTACAACCTCCTAGAGACTCCCGGGGAGCTGTTTTTT
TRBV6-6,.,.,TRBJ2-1,CASSNDAAQFF,TGTGCCAGCAGTAACGACGCGGCGCAGTTCTTC
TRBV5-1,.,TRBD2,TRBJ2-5,CASSLSSSGGQETQYF,TGCGCCAGCAGCTTGTCCTCTAGCGGGGGGCAAGAGACCCAGTACTTC
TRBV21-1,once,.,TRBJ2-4,CASSAQTGTGGWDIQYF,TGTGCCAGCAGCGCACAGACCGGGACAGGGGGGTGGGACATTCAGTACTTC
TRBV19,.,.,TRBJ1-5,CASSHRAGNQQPQHF,TGTGCCAGTAGTCATCGGGCAGGGAACCAACAGCCCCAGCATTTT
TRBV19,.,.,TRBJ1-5,CASSMARQVALERWRDQPQHF,TGTGCCAGTAGTATGGCCCGTCAGGTTGCACTCGAAAGGTGGCGGGATCAGCCCCAGCATTTT
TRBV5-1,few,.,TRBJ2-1,CASRLDLSYNEQFF,TGCGCCAGCCGACTCGATCTTTCCTACAATGAGCAGTTCTTC
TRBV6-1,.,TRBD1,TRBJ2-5,CASSEDRSSQETQYF,TGTGCCAGCAGTGAGGACAGGAGCTCCCAAGAGACCCAGTACTTC
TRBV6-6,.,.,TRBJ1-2,CASSLWATPDYGYTF,TGTGCCAGCAGTCTCTGGGCCACCCCGGACTATGGCTACACCTTC
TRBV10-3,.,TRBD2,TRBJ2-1,CATRGTTSGSHEQFF,TGTGCCACCCGGGGGACGACTAGCGGGAGTCATGAGCAGTTCTTC
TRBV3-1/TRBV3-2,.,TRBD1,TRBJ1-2,CASSTQGGAWGYTF,TGTGCCAGCAGCACACAGGGGGGGGCATGGGGCTACACCTTC
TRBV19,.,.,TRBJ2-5,CASSHPGSQETQYF,TGTGCCAGTAGTCACCCCGGGAGCCAAGAGACCCAGTACTTC
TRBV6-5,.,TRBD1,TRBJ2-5,CASRLGTDQETQYF,TGTGCCAGCAGACTCGGGACAGACCAAGAGACCCAGTACTTC
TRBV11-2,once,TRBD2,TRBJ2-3,CASSAMSGGPTDTQYF,TGTGCCAGCAGCGCCATGAGCGGGGGTCCCACAGATACGCAGTATTTT
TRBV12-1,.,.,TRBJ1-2,CASSFDRVYGYTF,TGTGCCAGCAGCTTTGACAGGGTCTATGGCTACACCTTC
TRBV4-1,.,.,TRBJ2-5,CASSEGQTQETQYF,TGCGCCAGCAGCGAAGGACAGACACAAGAGACCCAGTACTTC
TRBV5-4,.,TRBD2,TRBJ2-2,CASSPSLAGGGITGELFF,TGTGCCAGCAGCCCCTCCTTAGCGGGAGGGGGAATCACCGGGGAGCTGTTTTTT